Listed here are 20 T cell receptor beta chains from one sample, sequenced in a study of response to subunit inactivated influenza vaccine. TCRdb passed the RT-PCR reads through MiXCR, listing each CDR3 protein once. Here the sample spans about 540,000 distinct CDR3 sequences, around 25% being singletons. These data also formed part of another study, on T cells expressing NK-cell markers. This second report adds: 5'RACE template switching built TCR beta cDNA with unique molecular identifiers.

The material was CD4+ T cells sorted from PBMCs, obtained 11 to 12 days after vaccination. Receptors originate from a middle-aged man who received an inactivated influenza vaccine.

This clonotype was observed a few times. The chain combines TRBV6-2 or TRBV6-3 with TRBJ1-6; 8 bases align to TRBD1. The CDR3 has 16 residues. Germline V gene lookup returns CDR1 MNHEY and CDR2 SVGEGT. The J segment lost 9 bases and the V segment lost 4 bases, leaving 11 bases of the junction unmatched. CDR3 loop: CASSSSDRVKSSPLHF. Here the CDR3 DNA reads TGTGCCAGCAGTTCATCGGACAGGGTGAAGAGTTCACCCCTCCACTTT.

This clonotype came up a few times. V and J are TRBV7-9 and TRBJ1-5, with 8 bases lining up with TRBD1. The CDR3 covers 15 residues. V was pared by 5 bases and J by 4 bases, with 7 bases of the junction left unmatched. From germline, CDR1 is SEHNR and CDR2 FQNEAQ (reference sequence). The CDR3 protein is CASSARTGPNQPQHF. The CDR3, as DNA: TGTGCCAGCAGCGCCAGGACAGGGCCAAATCAGCCCCAGCATTTT. Using reference TRBV7-9 and TRBJ1-5 for the parts outside the CDR3, the full variable domain is DTGVSQNPRHKITKRGQNVTFRCDPISEHNRLYWYRQTLGQGPEFLTYFQNEAQLEKSRLLSDRFSAERPKGSFSTLEIQRTEQGDSAMYLCASSARTGPNQPQHFGDGTRLSIL.

This clonotype was seen only a few times. This chain links TRBV3-1 with TRBJ2-1; a possible D gene is TRBD2 (5 bases). V dropped 4 bases and J dropped 5 bases, with 15 bases sitting between them. This CDR3 comprises 15 residues. The germline gives CDR1 LGHDT, CDR2 YNNKEL (reference sequence). This chain's CDR3 is CASSPGLSGNNEQFF. In DNA form, the CDR3 reads TGTGCCAGCAGCCCCGGTCTTTCGGGGAACAATGAGCAGTTCTTC.

The chain combines TRBV4-2 with TRBJ2-3; no firm D call. The CDR3 runs to 15 residues. Deletions cut 4 bases from V and 3 bases from J, with 14 bases between. Looked up from germline, CDR1 is LGHNA and CDR2 is YNFKEQ. The CDR3 region has the DNA TGTGCCAGCAGCCGGCGCCCCCTAACGACAGATACGCAGTATTTT. Its translation is CASSRRPLTTDTQYF.

The rearrangement links TRBV6-2 or TRBV6-3 to TRBJ2-3; D not certain. Germline lookup yields CDR1 MNHEY and CDR2 SVGEGT. The length of the CDR3 is 13 residues. Trimming pared 0 bases from V and 4 bases from J, leaving 5 bases between. CDR3 sequence (DNA): TGTGCCAGCAGTTACTCGTACGCAGATACGCAGTATTTT. Its protein is CASSYSYADTQYF.

This clonotype has more than one count but fewer than ten. This chain uses TRBV28 with TRBJ1-1, with D possibly TRBD1 on 5 matching bases. Germline V gene data show CDR1 as MDHEN and CDR2 as SYDVKM. The CDR3 is made up of 13 amino acids. Trimming took off 7 bases at V and 3 bases at J, with 12 bases between the two ends. The CDR3 protein is CASTRDFDTEAFF. The CDR3 DNA follows: TGTGCCAGCACCAGGGACTTCGACACTGAAGCTTTCTTT.

This clonotype turned up a few times. The chain is built from TRBV24-1 and TRBJ2-7, with D tentatively TRBD1 or TRBD2 (5 bases each). Germline lookup yields CDR1 KGHDR and CDR2 SFDVKD. V was pared by 4 bases and J by 5 bases, with 17 bases between. The CDR3 consists of 15 residues. CDR3 in DNA: TGTGCCACCAGTGACGAGGGAAGTATGGGGCACGAGCAGTACTTC. This encodes CATSDEGSMGHEQYF.

The genes are TRBV7-9 and TRBJ2-1; D remains unclear. Germline V gene lookup returns CDR1 SEHNR and CDR2 FQNEAQ (reference sequence). Trimming took 1 base from V and 8 from J, leaving 15 bases between them. The CDR3 has 15 residues. CDR3 nucleotide sequence: TGTGCCAGCAGCTTAGGGTCGGCCCAAGGCTATGAGCAGTTCTTC. The encoded protein is CASSLGSAQGYEQFF.

The V call is TRBV4-3, the J call TRBJ1-2; TRBD1 might be the D (5 bases). V was pared by 3 bases and J by 4 bases, with 15 bases between. There are 15 residues in the CDR3. Germline lookup yields CDR1 LGHNA and CDR2 YSLEER. The CDR3 DNA reads TGCGCCAGCAGCCAGAGGTCCACAGGATTCTATGGCTACACCTTC. Encoded protein: CASSQRSTGFYGYTF.

The CDR3: CASSSPTGTSYEQYF. The CDR3 coding sequence is TGTGCCAGCAGTTCCCCAACAGGTACCTCCTACGAGCAGTACTTC. V is TRBV6-2 or TRBV6-3 and J is TRBJ2-7, with D possibly TRBD1 on 5 matching bases. Germline-derived CDR1 and CDR2 are MNHEY and SVGEGT. The CDR3 extends over 15 amino acids. Trimming pared 4 bases from V and 0 bases from J, leaving 13 bases between.

V and J are TRBV12-3 or TRBV12-4 and TRBJ2-5; TRBD2 is a possible D gene (5 bases). Trimming took 5 bases from V and 1 from J, leaving 11 bases between them. The CDR3 has 14 amino acids. The CDR3: CASSPTDFQETQYF. CDR3 DNA sequence: TGTGCCAGCAGTCCAACGGACTTCCAAGAGACCCAGTACTTC.

This clonotype was observed a few times. The chain joins TRBV5-1 to TRBJ2-3; TRBD2 is a possible D gene (5 bases). CDR1 and CDR2 from the germline V gene are SGHRS and YFSETQ. The length of the CDR3 is 14 residues. V gave up 7 bases and J gave up 2 bases, with 14 bases separating them. The CDR3 protein is CASRPRGSTDTQYF. The DNA of the CDR3 is TGCGCCAGCCGCCCCCGCGGGTCCACAGATACGCAGTATTTT.

This clonotype was picked up one time. V is TRBV28 and J is TRBJ2-7; D is undetermined. Germline loops: CDR1 MDHEN, CDR2 SYDVKM. The length of the CDR3 is 13 residues. The V end lost 7 bases, the J end lost 0 bases, and 10 bases lay between the germline ends. The chain's CDR3 is CASTSAASYEQYF. The CDR3 region has the DNA TGTGCCAGCACCTCCGCGGCCTCCTACGAGCAGTACTTC.

V and J are TRBV2 and TRBJ1-4, with D perhaps matching TRBD1 (6 bases). Per germline, CDR1 SNHLY and CDR2 FYNNEI. V dropped 2 bases and J dropped 8 bases, with 12 bases sitting between them. This CDR3 is built from 14 residues. In DNA form, the CDR3 reads TGTGCCAGCAGTGAACGGGGGCAGGGGGAAAAACTGTTTTTT. Translation gives CASSERGQGEKLFF.

This sequence joins TRBV3-1 and TRBJ2-3; possible D gene TRBD2, 6 bases. V was cut by 4 bases and J by 6 bases, with 8 bases left in between. CDR3 length: 12 amino acids. Per germline, CDR1 LGHDT and CDR2 YNNKEL (reference sequence). The CDR3 nucleotides read TGTGCCAGCAGCCGGGACTCCGATACGCAGTATTTT. Translated: CASSRDSDTQYF.

In DNA form, the CDR3 reads TGTGCCAGCAGCGTAGAGGTCGACCAAGAGACCCAGTACTTC. This translates into CASSVEVDQETQYF. V gene TRBV9 combines with J gene TRBJ2-5; no reliable D call. There are 14 residues in the CDR3. V dropped 0 bases and J dropped 0 bases, with 6 bases sitting between them. The germline CDR1 and CDR2 sequences are SGDLS and YYNGEE.

The CDR3 nucleotides read TGTGCCAGCAGTTACGCAGGGGGCAGGAACACTGAAGCTTTCTTT. Its protein product is CASSYAGGRNTEAFF. The gene calls are TRBV6-5 and TRBJ1-1, with 8 bases fitting TRBD1. CDR3 size: 15 residues. J lost 1 base, V lost 2 bases, and 3 bases had no gene match. Germline CDR1 and CDR2: MNHEY and SVGAGI.

This chain connects TRBV7-6 to TRBJ2-2; 7 bases match TRBD1. Per germline, CDR1 SGHVS and CDR2 FNYEAQ. Trimming at V came to 7 bases and at J to 2 bases, leaving 7 bases not matched to a gene. CDR3 length: 15 residues. The CDR3 DNA reads as TGTGCCAGCAAATCGGACAGGACTAACACCGGGGAGCTGTTTTTT. It yields the protein CASKSDRTNTGELFF.

This clonotype occurred a few times. The chain links TRBV6-2 or TRBV6-3 to TRBJ2-3; D tentatively fits TRBD1 or TRBD2 (6 bases each). Germline values: CDR1 MNHEY, CDR2 SVGEGT. Trimming pared 2 bases from V and 2 bases from J, leaving 11 bases between. CDR3 length: 15 residues. The CDR3 reads CASSYGGLYTDTQYF. CDR3 sequence (DNA): TGTGCCAGCAGTTACGGGGGGCTATACACAGATACGCAGTATTTT.

This sequence joins TRBV9 and TRBJ2-1; TRBD2 aligns across 11 bases. From germline, CDR1 is SGDLS and CDR2 YYNGEE. The J segment lost 10 bases and the V segment lost 1 base, leaving 7 bases of the junction unmatched. The CDR3 has 15 residues. The CDR3 DNA reads TGTGCCAGCAGCGTATCTAGCGGGGGGATTAGGGAGCAGTTCTTC. Translated: CASSVSSGGIREQFF.